This TCR beta chain was documented in a study of T cell repertoires and Cas9 in healthy adults. Germline lookup yields CDR1 SEHNR and CDR2 FQNEAQ (reference sequence). The germline V and J ends were trimmed by 1 base and 8 bases, with 14 bases remaining between them. This CDR3 contains 14 residues. The data were produced by immunoSEQ multiplex PCR, yet TCRdb's version contains in-frame clones alone and is incomplete. The sample includes tens of thousands of clones, around 90% of them seen just once. V usage is TRBV7-9 and J usage is TRBJ1-2, with unresolved D. This TCR came from a human donor in good health. The sequencing input was CD4+ effector T cells (CD127+, CD25-, CD137-, CD154-) from PBMCs; culture status not recorded. The CDR3 region has the DNA TGTGCCAGCAGCTTAGGCCGAGAGTCAGACGGCTACACCTTC. Encoded protein: CASSLGRESDGYTF.